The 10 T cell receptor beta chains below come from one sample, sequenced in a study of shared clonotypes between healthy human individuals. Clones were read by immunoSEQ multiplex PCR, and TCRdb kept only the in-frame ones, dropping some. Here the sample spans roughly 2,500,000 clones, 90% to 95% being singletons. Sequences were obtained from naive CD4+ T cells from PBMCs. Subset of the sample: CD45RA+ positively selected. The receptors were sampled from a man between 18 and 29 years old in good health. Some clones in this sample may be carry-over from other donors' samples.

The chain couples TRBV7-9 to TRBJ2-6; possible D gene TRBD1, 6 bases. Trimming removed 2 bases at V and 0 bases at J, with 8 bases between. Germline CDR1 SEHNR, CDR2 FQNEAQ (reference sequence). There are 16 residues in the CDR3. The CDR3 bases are TGTGCCAGCAGCTTACAGGACAGCTCTGGGGCCAACGTCCTGACTTTC. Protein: CASSLQDSSGANVLTF.

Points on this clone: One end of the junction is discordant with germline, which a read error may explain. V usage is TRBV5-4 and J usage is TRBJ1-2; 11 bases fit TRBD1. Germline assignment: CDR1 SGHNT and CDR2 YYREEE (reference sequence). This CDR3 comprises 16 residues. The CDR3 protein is CASSRPGTGGDYGYTF. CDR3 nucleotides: TGTGCCAGCAGCCGACCAGGGACAGGGGGTGACTACGGCTACACCTTC.

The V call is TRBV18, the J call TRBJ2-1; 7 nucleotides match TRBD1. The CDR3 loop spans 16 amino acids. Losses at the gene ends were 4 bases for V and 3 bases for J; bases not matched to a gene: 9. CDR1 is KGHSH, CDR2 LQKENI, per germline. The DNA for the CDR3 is TGTGCCAGCTCACTCGGACAGGTTTGGGGCTACAATGAGCAGTTCTTC. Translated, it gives CASSLGQVWGYNEQFF.

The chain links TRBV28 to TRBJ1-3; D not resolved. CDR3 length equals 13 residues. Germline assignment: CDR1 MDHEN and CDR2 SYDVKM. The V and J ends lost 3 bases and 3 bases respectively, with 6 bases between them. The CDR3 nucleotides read TGTGCCAGCAGTTTTACGGATGGAAACACCATATATTTT. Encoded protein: CASSFTDGNTIYF.

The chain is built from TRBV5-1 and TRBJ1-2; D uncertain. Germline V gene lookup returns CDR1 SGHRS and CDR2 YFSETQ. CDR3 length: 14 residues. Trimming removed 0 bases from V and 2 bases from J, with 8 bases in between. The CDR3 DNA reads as TGCGCCAGCAGCTTGGGACACCACAACTATGGCTACACCTTC. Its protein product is CASSLGHHNYGYTF.

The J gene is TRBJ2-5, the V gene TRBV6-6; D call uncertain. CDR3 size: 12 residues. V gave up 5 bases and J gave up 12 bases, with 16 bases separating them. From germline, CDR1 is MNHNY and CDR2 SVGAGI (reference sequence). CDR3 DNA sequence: TGTGCCAGCAGTCTCAATGGGGTTTTCGAGTACTTC. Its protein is CASSLNGVFEYF.

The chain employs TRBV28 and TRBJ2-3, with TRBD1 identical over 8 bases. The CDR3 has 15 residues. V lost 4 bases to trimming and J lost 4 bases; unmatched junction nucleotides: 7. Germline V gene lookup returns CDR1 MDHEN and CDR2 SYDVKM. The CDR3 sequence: CASSSGGAGPDTQYF. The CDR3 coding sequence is TGTGCCAGCAGTTCAGGGGGCGCTGGCCCAGATACGCAGTATTTT.

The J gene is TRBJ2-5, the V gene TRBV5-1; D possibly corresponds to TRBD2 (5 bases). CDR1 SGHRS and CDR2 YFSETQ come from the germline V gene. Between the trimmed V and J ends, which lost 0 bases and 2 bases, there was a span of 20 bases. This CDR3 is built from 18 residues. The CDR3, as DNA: TGCGCCAGCAGCTTGGCCCCTACCTCCCAGCGGAGGCAAGAGACCCAGTACTTC. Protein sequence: CASSLAPTSQRRQETQYF.

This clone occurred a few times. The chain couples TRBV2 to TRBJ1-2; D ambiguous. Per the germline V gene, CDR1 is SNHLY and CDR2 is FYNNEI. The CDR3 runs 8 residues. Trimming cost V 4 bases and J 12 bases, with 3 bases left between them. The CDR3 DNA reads TGTGCCAGCAGTGTAAACACCTTC. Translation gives CASSVNTF.

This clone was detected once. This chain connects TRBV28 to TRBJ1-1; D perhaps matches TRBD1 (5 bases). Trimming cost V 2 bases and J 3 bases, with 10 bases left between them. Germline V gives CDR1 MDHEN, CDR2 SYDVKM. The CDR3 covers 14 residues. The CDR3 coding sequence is TGTGCCAGCAGTTTACTTTCCAGGGACACTGAAGCTTTCTTT. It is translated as CASSLLSRDTEAFF.